These T cell receptor beta chains were read from a single sample in a study of CD8 T cells in ankylosing spondylitis. TCRdb reanalysed the 5' RACE reads using MiXCR and keeps one entry per CDR3 protein. Of hundreds of thousands of distinct CDR3 sequences listed, roughly a quarter are singletons. The sample consisted of blood, either unsorted or a sorted T cell fraction (not recorded which). Every receptor here comes from a male donor with ankylosing spondylitis. Both conserved end residues are part of each CDR3. The D gene is left open where the match is weak. Rows give clone size only sometimes, using once, few, many, or a class for an expanded clone.

v_call: TRBV9; j_call: TRBJ2-3; clone_size: -; d_call: -; cdr3_aa: CASSESGWGTSQYF; cdr3_nt: TGTGCCAGCAGCGAAAGCGGGTGGGGTACCTCGCAGTATTTT
v_call: TRBV12-3/TRBV12-4; j_call: TRBJ1-1; clone_size: -; d_call: TRBD1; cdr3_aa: CASSLEAGGDTEAFF; cdr3_nt: TGTGCCAGCAGTTTAGAGGCAGGGGGGGACACTGAAGCTTTCTTT
v_call: TRBV20-1; j_call: TRBJ2-3; clone_size: -; d_call: TRBD2; cdr3_aa: CSASLAVDTQYF; cdr3_nt: TGCAGTGCTAGTCTAGCGGTAGATACGCAGTATTTT
v_call: TRBV30; j_call: TRBJ1-2; clone_size: once; d_call: -; cdr3_aa: CAWPRGGYGYTF; cdr3_nt: TGTGCCTGGCCCAGGGGTGGGTATGGCTACACCTTC
v_call: TRBV5-1; j_call: TRBJ2-7; clone_size: few; d_call: -; cdr3_aa: CASSLPFSSEQYF; cdr3_nt: TGCGCCAGCAGCTTGCCCTTTTCAAGCGAGCAGTACTTC
v_call: TRBV25-1; j_call: TRBJ1-2; clone_size: few; d_call: TRBD1; cdr3_aa: CASSGGQGVVYGYTF; cdr3_nt: TGTGCCAGCAGTGGGGGACAGGGGGTTGTCTATGGCTACACCTTC
v_call: TRBV29-1; j_call: TRBJ1-1; clone_size: -; d_call: -; cdr3_aa: CSVDLGRSNTEAFF; cdr3_nt: TGCAGCGTTGATTTGGGTCGTTCGAACACTGAAGCTTTCTTT
v_call: TRBV5-1; j_call: TRBJ2-6; clone_size: few; d_call: -; cdr3_aa: CASSLTASGANVLTF; cdr3_nt: TGCGCCAGCAGCTTGACAGCCTCTGGGGCCAACGTCCTGACTTTC
v_call: TRBV20-1; j_call: TRBJ2-7; clone_size: -; d_call: -; cdr3_aa: CSAQTGTESYEQYF; cdr3_nt: TGCAGTGCCCAGACTGGGACCGAGTCCTACGAGCAGTACTTC
v_call: TRBV20-1; j_call: TRBJ2-5; clone_size: -; d_call: -; cdr3_aa: CSARRRGPGVNF; cdr3_nt: TGCAGTGCTAGACGTCGGGGGCCGGGCGTTAACTTC
v_call: TRBV7-9; j_call: TRBJ1-4; clone_size: -; d_call: -; cdr3_aa: CASSLPPGLEKLFF; cdr3_nt: TGTGCCAGCAGCTTACCTCCCGGTCTAGAAAAACTGTTTTTT
v_call: TRBV4-2; j_call: TRBJ1-6; clone_size: many; d_call: TRBD1; cdr3_aa: CASSQDRDSYSPLHF; cdr3_nt: TGTGCCAGCAGCCAAGATCGGGACAGTTATTCACCCCTCCACTTT
v_call: TRBV7-8; j_call: TRBJ1-1; clone_size: -; d_call: -; cdr3_aa: CASSLALWSGYTEAFF; cdr3_nt: TGTGCCAGCAGCTTAGCGCTATGGTCAGGGTACACTGAAGCTTTCTTT
v_call: TRBV20-1; j_call: TRBJ2-5; clone_size: -; d_call: -; cdr3_aa: CSFSQQDQETQYF; cdr3_nt: TGCAGTTTCAGTCAGCAAGACCAAGAGACCCAGTACTTC
v_call: TRBV4-1; j_call: TRBJ1-4; clone_size: -; d_call: -; cdr3_aa: CASSQERNEKLFF; cdr3_nt: TGCGCCAGCAGCCAAGAAAGGAATGAAAAACTGTTTTTT
v_call: TRBV2; j_call: TRBJ2-2; clone_size: few; d_call: -; cdr3_aa: CASREGSGLAGELFF; cdr3_nt: TGTGCCAGCAGAGAGGGGTCAGGTTTGGCCGGGGAGCTGTTTTTT